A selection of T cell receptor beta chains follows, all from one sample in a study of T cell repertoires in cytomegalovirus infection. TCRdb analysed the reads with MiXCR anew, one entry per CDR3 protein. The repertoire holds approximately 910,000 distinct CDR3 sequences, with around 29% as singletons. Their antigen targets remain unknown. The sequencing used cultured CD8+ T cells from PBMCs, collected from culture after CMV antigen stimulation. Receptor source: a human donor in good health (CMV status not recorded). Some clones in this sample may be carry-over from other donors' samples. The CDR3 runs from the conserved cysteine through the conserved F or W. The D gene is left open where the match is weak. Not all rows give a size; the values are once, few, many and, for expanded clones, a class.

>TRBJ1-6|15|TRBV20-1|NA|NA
CSARPGPTYNSPLHF
TGCAGTGCTCGCCCGGGACCGACCTATAATTCACCCCTCCACTTT
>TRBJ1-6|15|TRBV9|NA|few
CASSPMTGGDSPLHF
TGTGCCAGCAGCCCAATGACAGGTGGAGATTCACCCCTCCACTTT
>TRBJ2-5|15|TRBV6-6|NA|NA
CASSWDGGSQETQYF
TGTGCCAGCAGTTGGGACGGTGGGAGCCAAGAGACCCAGTACTTC
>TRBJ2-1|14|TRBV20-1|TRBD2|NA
CSARGLAGLYEQFF
TGCAGTGCTAGAGGGCTAGCGGGACTCTATGAGCAGTTCTTC
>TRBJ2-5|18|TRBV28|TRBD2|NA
CASTEGLSINPPQETQYF
TGTGCCAGCACCGAGGGACTATCTATCAACCCCCCACAAGAGACCCAGTACTTC
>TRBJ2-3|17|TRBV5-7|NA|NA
CASSLSFRDRAGDTQYF
TGTGCCAGCAGCTTGTCATTCCGGGACAGAGCGGGGGATACGCAGTATTTT
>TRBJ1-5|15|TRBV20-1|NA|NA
CSARGVTGDNQPQHF
TGCAGTGCGAGGGGGGTTACAGGTGACAATCAGCCCCAGCATTTT
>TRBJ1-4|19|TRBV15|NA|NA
CATSRGPGASFRTNEKLFF
TGTGCCACCAGCAGAGGGCCGGGAGCCTCATTTAGGACTAATGAAAAACTGTTTTTT
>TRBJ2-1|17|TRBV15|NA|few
CATSRGFWAGSNNEQFF
TGTGCCACCAGCAGAGGGTTTTGGGCAGGGAGTAACAATGAGCAGTTCTTC
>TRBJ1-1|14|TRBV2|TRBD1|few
CASRGTGMNTEAFF
TGTGCCAGCAGAGGGACAGGGATGAACACTGAAGCTTTCTTT
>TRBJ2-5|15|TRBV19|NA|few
CASSITWSGRETQYF
TGTGCCAGTAGTATAACTTGGAGCGGCAGAGAGACCCAGTACTTC
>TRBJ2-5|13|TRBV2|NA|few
CASFGSGRETQYF
TGTGCCAGCTTTGGCAGCGGGCGAGAGACCCAGTACTTC
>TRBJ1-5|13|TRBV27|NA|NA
CVSSLFSNQPQHF
TGTGTCAGCAGTTTATTTAGCAATCAGCCCCAGCATTTT
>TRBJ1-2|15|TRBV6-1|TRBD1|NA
CASSEAPGGDYGYTF
TGTGCCAGCAGTGAAGCTCCAGGGGGCGACTATGGCTACACCTTC
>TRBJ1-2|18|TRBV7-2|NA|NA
CASSLNPRRAGPIYGYTF
TGTGCCAGCAGCTTAAACCCTCGGAGGGCAGGACCCATTTATGGCTACACCTTC